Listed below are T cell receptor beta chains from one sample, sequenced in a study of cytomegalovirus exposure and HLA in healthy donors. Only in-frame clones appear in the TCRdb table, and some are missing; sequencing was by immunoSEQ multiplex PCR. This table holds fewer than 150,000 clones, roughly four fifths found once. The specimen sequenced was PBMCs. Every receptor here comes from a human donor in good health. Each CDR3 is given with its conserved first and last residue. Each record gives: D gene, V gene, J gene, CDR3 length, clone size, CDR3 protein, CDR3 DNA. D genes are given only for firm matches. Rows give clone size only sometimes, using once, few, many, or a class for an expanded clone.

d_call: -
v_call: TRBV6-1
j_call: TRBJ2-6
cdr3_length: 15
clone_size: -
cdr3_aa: CASSLQEDGANVLTF
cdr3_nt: TGTGCCAGCAGTTTACAAGAGGATGGGGCCAACGTCCTGACTTTC

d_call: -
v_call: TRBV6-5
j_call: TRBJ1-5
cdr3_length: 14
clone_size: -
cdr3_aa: CASSGRISNQPQHF
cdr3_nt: TGTGCCAGCAGTGGGAGGATTAGCAATCAGCCCCAGCATTTT

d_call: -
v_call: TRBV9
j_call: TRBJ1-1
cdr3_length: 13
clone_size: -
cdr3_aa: CASSSPLRGTAFF
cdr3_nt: TGTGCCAGCAGCTCACCGCTGAGGGGGACAGCTTTCTTT

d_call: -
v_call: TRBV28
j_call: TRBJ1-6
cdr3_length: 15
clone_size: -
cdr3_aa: CASSLDSEFNSPLHF
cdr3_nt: TGTGCCAGCAGTTTGGACTCGGAATTTAATTCACCCCTCCACTTT

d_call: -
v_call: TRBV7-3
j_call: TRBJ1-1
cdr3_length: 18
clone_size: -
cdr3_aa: CASSHWRWGVPFSTEAFF
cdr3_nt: TGTGCCAGCAGCCACTGGCGGTGGGGGGTTCCGTTCTCCACTGAAGCTTTCTTT

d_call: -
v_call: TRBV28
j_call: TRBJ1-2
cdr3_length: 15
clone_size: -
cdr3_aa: CASSSPRTAKYGYTF
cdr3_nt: TGTGCCAGCAGTTCCCCAAGGACAGCTAAGTATGGCTACACCTTC

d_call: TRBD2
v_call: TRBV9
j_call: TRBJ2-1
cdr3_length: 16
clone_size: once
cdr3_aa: CASSVLGTSGYNEQFF
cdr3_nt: TGTGCCAGCAGCGTTCTCGGGACTAGCGGCTACAATGAGCAGTTCTTC

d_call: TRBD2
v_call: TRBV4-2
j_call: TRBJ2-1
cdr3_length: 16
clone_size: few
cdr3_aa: CASSQRLAGIYNEQFF
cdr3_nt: TGTGCCAGCAGCCAACGACTAGCGGGAATCTACAATGAGCAGTTCTTC

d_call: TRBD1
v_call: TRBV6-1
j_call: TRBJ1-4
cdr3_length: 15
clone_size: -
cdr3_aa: CASSEQTGFNEKLFF
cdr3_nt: TGTGCCAGCAGTGAACAGACAGGGTTTAATGAAAAACTGTTTTTT

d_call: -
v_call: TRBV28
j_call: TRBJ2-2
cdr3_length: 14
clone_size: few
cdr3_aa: CASKTRTVTGELFF
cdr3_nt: TGTGCCAGCAAAACTAGGACCGTTACCGGGGAGCTGTTTTTT

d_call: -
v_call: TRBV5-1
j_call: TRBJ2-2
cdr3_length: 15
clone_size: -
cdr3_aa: CASSLLGGNTGELFF
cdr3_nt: TGCGCCAGCAGCTTGTTGGGGGGGAACACCGGGGAGCTGTTTTTT

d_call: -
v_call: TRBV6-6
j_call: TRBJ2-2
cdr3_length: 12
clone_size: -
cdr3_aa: CASSPPSGELFF
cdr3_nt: TGTGCCAGCAGTCCTCCCTCCGGGGAGCTGTTTTTT

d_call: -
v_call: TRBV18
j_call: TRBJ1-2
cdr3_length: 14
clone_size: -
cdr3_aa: CASSSRQDPYGYTF
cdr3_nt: TGTGCCAGCTCGTCCCGACAGGACCCCTATGGCTACACCTTC

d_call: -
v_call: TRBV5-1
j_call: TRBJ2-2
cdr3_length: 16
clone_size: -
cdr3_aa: CASSLGQAPPGGELFF
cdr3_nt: TGCGCCAGCAGCTTGGGACAGGCACCACCTGGGGGGGAGCTGTTTTTT

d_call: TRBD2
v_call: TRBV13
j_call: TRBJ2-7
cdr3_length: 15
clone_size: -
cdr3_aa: CASSWAGAGGDEQYF
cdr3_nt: TGTGCCAGCAGCTGGGCAGGGGCGGGAGGCGACGAGCAGTACTTC

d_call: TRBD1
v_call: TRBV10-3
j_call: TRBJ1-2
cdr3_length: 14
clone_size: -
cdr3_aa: CAISGPQGAYGYTF
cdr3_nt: TGTGCCATCAGTGGCCCACAGGGGGCCTATGGCTACACCTTC

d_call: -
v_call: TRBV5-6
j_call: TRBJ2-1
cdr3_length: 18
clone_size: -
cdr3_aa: CASSPEARLGSSYNEQFF
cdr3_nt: TGTGCCAGCAGCCCCGAAGCTAGGCTAGGGAGCTCCTACAATGAGCAGTTCTTC

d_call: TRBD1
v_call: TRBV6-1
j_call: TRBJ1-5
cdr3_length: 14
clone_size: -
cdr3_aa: CASRPTGGEQPQHF
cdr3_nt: TGTGCCAGCAGACCTACAGGGGGCGAGCAGCCCCAGCATTTT

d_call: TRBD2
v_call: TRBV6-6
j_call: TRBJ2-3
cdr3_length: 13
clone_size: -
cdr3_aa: CASSGLASDTQYF
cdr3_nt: TGTGCCAGCAGTGGACTAGCGTCAGATACGCAGTATTTT

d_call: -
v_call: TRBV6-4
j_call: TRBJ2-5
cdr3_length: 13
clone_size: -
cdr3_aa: CASSEAYGETQYF
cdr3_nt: TGTGCCAGCAGTGAAGCCTACGGAGAGACCCAGTACTTC

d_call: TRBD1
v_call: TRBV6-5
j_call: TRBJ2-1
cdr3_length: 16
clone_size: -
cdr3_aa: CASSYAAGTGSDEQFF
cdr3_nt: TGTGCCAGCAGTTACGCGGCCGGGACAGGGAGCGATGAGCAGTTCTTC

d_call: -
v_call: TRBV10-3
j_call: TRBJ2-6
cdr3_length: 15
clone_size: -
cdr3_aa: CAISRQLSGANVLTF
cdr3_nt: TGTGCCATCAGTCGACAGCTCTCTGGGGCCAACGTCCTGACTTTC

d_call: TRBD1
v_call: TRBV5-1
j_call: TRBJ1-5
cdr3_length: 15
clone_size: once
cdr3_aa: CASREGTGDNQPQHF
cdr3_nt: TGCGCCAGCAGAGAGGGGACAGGGGATAACCAGCCCCAGCATTTT

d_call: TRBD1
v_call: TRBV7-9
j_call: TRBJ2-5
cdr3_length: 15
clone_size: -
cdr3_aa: CASSSGQAPQETQYF
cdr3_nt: TGTGCCAGCAGTTCGGGACAGGCCCCCCAAGAGACCCAGTACTTC

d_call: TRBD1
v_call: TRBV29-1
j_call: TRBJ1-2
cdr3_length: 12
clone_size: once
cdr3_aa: CSVMTGPRGYTF
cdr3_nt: TGCAGCGTCATGACAGGGCCTCGCGGCTACACCTTC

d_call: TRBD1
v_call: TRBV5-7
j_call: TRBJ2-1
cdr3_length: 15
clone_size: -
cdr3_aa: CASSDRDRGLHEQFF
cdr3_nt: TGTGCCAGCAGCGACCGGGACAGGGGGCTTCATGAGCAGTTCTTC

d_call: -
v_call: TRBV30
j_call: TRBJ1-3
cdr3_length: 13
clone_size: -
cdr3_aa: CAWSVPPGNTIYF
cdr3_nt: TGTGCCTGGAGTGTCCCTCCTGGAAACACCATATATTTT

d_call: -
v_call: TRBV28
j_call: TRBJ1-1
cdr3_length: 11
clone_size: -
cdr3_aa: CASSYEAEAFF
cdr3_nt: TGTGCCAGCAGTTACGAGGCAGAAGCTTTCTTT

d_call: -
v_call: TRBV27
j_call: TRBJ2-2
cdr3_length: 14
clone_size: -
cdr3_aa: CASRKDGLVGELFF
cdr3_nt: TGTGCCAGCAGGAAAGACGGACTGGTCGGGGAGCTGTTTTTT

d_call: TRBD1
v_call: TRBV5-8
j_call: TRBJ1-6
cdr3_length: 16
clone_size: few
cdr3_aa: CASSFMGTGWNSPLHF
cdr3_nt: TGTGCCAGCAGCTTTATGGGGACAGGGTGGAATTCACCCCTCCACTTT

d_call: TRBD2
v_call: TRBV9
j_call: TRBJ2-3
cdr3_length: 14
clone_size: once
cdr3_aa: CASSVSGGPDTQYF
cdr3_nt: TGTGCCAGCAGCGTGTCGGGGGGGCCAGATACGCAGTATTTT

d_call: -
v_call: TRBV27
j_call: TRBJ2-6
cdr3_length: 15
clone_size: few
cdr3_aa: CASGYRTSGANVLTF
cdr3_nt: TGTGCCAGCGGTTACAGAACTTCTGGGGCCAACGTCCTGACTTTC

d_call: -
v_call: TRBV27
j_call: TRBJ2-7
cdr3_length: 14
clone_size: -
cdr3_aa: CASSGGQSSYEQYF
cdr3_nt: TGTGCCAGCAGTGGTGGACAGAGCTCCTACGAGCAGTACTTC

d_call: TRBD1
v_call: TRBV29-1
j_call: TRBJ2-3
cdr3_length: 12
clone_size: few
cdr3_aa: CSVAGTVDTQYF
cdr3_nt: TGCAGCGTCGCCGGGACAGTAGATACGCAGTATTTT

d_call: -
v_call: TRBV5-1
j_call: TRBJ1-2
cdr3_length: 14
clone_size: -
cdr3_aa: CASSLVRGAEGYTF
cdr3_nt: TGCGCCAGCAGCTTGGTGCGGGGGGCTGAAGGCTACACCTTC

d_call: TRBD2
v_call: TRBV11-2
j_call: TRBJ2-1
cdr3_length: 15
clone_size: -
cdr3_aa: CASSLGLGSYNEQFF
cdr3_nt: TGTGCCAGCAGCTTGGGACTAGGCTCCTACAATGAGCAGTTCTTC

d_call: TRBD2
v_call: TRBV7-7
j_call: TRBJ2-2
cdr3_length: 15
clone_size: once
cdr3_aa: CASSLVAGGPGELFF
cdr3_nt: TGTGCTAGCAGCTTAGTCGCGGGGGGGCCCGGGGAGCTGTTTTTT

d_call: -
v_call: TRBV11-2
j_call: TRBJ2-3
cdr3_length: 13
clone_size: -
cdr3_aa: CASSLVSADTQYF
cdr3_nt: TGTGCCAGCAGCTTAGTATCCGCAGATACGCAGTATTTT

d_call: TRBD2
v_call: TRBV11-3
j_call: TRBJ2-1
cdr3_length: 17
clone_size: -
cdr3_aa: CASSSSPGLAVYNEQFF
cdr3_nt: TGTGCCAGCAGCTCATCACCGGGACTAGCGGTGTACAATGAGCAGTTCTTC

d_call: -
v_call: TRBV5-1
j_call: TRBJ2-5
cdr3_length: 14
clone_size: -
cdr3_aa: CASSGGAPQETQYF
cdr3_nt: TGCGCCAGCAGCGGGGGGGCTCCCCAAGAGACCCAGTACTTC

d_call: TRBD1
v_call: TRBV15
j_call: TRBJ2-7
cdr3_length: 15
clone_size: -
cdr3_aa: CATSSPRDRAYEQYF
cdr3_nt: TGTGCCACCAGCAGCCCCCGGGACAGGGCCTACGAGCAGTACTTC

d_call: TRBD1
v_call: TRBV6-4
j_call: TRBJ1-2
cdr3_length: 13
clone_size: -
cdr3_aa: CASSELTGSGYTF
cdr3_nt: TGTGCCAGCAGTGAATTGACAGGGAGCGGCTACACCTTC

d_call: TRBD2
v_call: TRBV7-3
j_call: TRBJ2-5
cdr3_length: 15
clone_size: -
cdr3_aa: CASSSLGGAGETQYF
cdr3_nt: TGTGCCAGCAGCTCCCTCGGGGGGGCGGGTGAGACCCAGTACTTC

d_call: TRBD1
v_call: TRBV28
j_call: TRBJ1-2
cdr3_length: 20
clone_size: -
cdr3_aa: CASSSQALRDRGRDLGGYTF
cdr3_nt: TGTGCCAGCAGCTCCCAGGCCCTCCGGGACAGGGGGCGAGACCTTGGCGGCTACACCTTC

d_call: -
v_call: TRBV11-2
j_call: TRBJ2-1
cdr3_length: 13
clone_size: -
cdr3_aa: CASSAEEGDSQFF
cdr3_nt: TGTGCCAGCAGCGCCGAGGAGGGAGACTCCCAGTTCTTC

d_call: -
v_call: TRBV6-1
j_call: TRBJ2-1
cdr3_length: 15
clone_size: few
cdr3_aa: CASSEVIGRGREQFF
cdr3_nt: TGTGCCAGCAGTGAAGTCATTGGCAGGGGACGGGAGCAGTTCTTC

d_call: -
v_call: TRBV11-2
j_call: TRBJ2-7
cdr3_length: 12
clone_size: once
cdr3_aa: CASSSLRDEQYF
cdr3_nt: TGTGCCAGCAGCTCCCTCAGGGACGAGCAGTACTTC